This record looks at one TCR beta chain sequence and its context. Its antigen is currently unknown. This record belongs to a study of T cell responses to AZD1222 COVID-19 vaccine. The method was immunoSEQ multiplex PCR; TCRdb's version includes in-frame clones alone and lacks a portion of them. The sample has 100,000 to 150,000 clones, about 90% seen once; the top ten hold about 4%. Germline V gives CDR1 ENHRY, CDR2 SYGVKD. The CDR3 runs to 15 residues. With V trimmed by 3 bases and J by 11 bases, 13 bases remained unmatched. Overall study results and limits: CD4 TCRs covered the whole spike, strongest at regions 160-218 and 743-854. Unmutated variant regions are reportedly the target of nearly half of TCRs that are spike-specific. Only a handful of AZD1222 recipients were seropositive at baseline.

The receptor was derived from an adult in good health. The chain couples TRBV10-3 to TRBJ1-2; 9 nucleotides agree with TRBD1. Source: peripheral blood, taken on day 0 of MenACWY control vaccination. The CDR3 DNA reads TGTGCCATCAGTGACCCCGGGACAGGGAAACCAAAGTACACCTTC. This encodes CAISDPGTGKPKYTF.